This T cell receptor beta chain was sequenced during a study of cytomegalovirus exposure and HLA in healthy donors. The study ran its PCR with 60 Vbeta and 13 Jbeta primers. Data came from immunoSEQ multiplex PCR; TCRdb stores just in-frame clones and leaves some out. The sample shows under 130,000 clones, roughly 77% of them seen only once. This CDR3 is 15 amino acids long. Germline CDR1 is MNHEY and CDR2 is SVGAGI. The junction had 8 bases not matched to a gene; V was cut back by 5 bases and J by 2 bases. As to this clone: Antigen specificity is unknown.

Samples came from healthy bone marrow donors. General study points: Three CMV-associated chains proved CMV antigen-specific in vitro. Analysis performed later showed TCR beta chains linked to HLA being more clonally expanded than equally common others. Later on, an analysis tied 15,000 to 20,000 TCR beta sequences to HLA alleles at 0.05 false discovery rate.

This TCR was sampled from a woman between 18 and 29 years old in good health and CMV-seropositive. V usage is TRBV6-5 and J usage is TRBJ2-5; 7 positions match TRBD2. Input material: PBMCs. As DNA, the CDR3 is TGTGCCAGCAGTCCTAGGGGAGGGGTTCAAGAGACCCAGTACTTC. It is translated as CASSPRGGVQETQYF.